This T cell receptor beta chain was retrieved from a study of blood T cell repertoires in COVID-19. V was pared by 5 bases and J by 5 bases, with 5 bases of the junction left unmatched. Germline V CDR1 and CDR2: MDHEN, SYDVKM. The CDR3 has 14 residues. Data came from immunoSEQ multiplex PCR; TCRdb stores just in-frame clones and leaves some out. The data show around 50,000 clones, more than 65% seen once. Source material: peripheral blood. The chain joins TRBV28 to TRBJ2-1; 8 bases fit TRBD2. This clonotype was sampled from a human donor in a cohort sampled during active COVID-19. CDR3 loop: CASSPRTSNNEQFF. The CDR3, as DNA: TGTGCCAGCAGTCCAAGGACTAGCAACAATGAGCAGTTCTTC.